The 5 T cell receptor beta chains given below trace back to one sample, sequenced in a study of patients and donors after allogeneic stem cell transplantation. TCRdb redid the calling of the RT-PCR reads with MiXCR, one entry per CDR3 protein. This table holds approximately 140,000 distinct CDR3 sequences, about two fifths found once. Sequencing used blood, either unsorted or a sorted T cell fraction (not recorded which). The receptors originated from a human donor who was either an allogeneic HSCT recipient or a stem cell or donor lymphocyte infusion donor (not recorded which). It is not recorded whose cells these are; they may come from a transplant donor.

This clonotype occurred a few times. The CDR3 DNA follows: TGTGCCAGCAGTTTAGGGCCGTCCTACGAGCAGTACGTC. Translating gives CASSLGPSYEQYV. V usage is TRBV12-3 or TRBV12-4 and J usage is TRBJ2-7, with unresolved D. V gave up 1 base and J gave up 1 base, with 5 bases separating them. The CDR3 covers 13 residues.

The chain carries TRBV6-6 and TRBJ2-3; D tentatively fits TRBD1 or TRBD2 (5 bases each). Germline V CDR1 and CDR2: MNHNY, SVGAGI (reference sequence). V shed 7 bases and J shed 6 bases, with 20 bases lying between them. The CDR3 spans 15 residues. In DNA, the CDR3 is TGTGCCAGCACTACCACGCCGGGGCCGCCGGATACGCAGTATTTT. Its protein is CASTTTPGPPDTQYF.

The CDR3 DNA follows: TGTGCCAGCAGCCCAGGGACAGGGGACTATGAAGCTTTCTTT. This sequence encodes CASSPGTGDYEAFF. The chain links TRBV9 to TRBJ1-1, with 10 bases aligning to TRBD1. V was clipped by 4 bases and J by 7 bases; unmatched bases: 7. CDR1 is SGDLS and CDR2 is YYNGEE in the germline V gene. The length of the CDR3 is 14 residues.

The rearrangement uses TRBV7-2 and TRBJ1-1; no clear D. Germline-derived CDR1 and CDR2 are SGHTA and FQGNSA. V was clipped by 2 bases and J by 0 bases, with 13 bases between them. This CDR3 spans 16 amino acids. The CDR3 region is CASSLMGGLLNTEAFF. The CDR3 DNA is TGTGCCAGCAGCTTAATGGGCGGACTTCTGAACACTGAAGCTTTCTTT.

V usage is TRBV7-9 and J usage is TRBJ1-1, with D possibly TRBD1 on 6 matching bases. V was trimmed by 3 bases and J by 3 bases, leaving 8 bases between them. This CDR3 has 13 residues. Germline assignment: CDR1 SEHNR and CDR2 FQNEAQ (reference sequence). This CDR3 reads CASSFGQHTEAFF. CDR3 in DNA: TGTGCCAGCAGCTTCGGACAGCACACTGAAGCTTTCTTT.